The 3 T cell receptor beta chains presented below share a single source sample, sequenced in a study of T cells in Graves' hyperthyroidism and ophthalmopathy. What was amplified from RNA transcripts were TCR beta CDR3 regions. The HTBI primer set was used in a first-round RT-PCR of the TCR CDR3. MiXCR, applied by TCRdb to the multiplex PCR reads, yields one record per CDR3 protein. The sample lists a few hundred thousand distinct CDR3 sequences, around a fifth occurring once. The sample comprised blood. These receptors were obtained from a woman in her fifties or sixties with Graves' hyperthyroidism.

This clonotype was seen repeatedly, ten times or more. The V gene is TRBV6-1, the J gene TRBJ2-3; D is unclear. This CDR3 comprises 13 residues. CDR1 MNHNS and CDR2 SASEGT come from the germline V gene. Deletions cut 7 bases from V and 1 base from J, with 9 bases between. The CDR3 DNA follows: TGTGCCAGCATAATACAAGGCACAGATACGCAGTATTTT. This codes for CASIIQGTDTQYF.

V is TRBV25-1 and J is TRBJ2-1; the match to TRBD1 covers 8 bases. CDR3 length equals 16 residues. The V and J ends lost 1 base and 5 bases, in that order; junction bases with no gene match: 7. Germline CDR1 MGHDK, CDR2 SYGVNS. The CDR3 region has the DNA TGTGCCAGCAGTGAATCAATGGACAGGGTGAACAATGAGCAGTTCTTC. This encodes CASSESMDRVNNEQFF.

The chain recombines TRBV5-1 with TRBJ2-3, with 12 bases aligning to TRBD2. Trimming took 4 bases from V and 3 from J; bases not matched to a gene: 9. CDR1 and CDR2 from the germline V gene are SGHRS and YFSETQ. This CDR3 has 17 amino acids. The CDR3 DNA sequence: TGCGCCAGCAGCGTAATTGGACTAGCGGGAACTACAGATACGCAGTATTTT. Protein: CASSVIGLAGTTDTQYF.